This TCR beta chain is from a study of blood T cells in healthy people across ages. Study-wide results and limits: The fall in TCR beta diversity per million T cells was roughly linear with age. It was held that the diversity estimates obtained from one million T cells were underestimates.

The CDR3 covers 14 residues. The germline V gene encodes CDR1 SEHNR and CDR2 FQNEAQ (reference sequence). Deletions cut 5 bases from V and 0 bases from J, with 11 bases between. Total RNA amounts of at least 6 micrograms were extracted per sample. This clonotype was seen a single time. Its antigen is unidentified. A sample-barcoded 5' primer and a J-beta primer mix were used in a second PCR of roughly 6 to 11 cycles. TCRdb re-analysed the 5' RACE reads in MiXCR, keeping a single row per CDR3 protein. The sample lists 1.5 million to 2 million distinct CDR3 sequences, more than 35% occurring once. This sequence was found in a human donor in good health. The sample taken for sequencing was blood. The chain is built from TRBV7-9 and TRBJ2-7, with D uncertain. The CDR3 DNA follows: TGTGCCAGCAGCCCCGGGCCCCCCTCCTACGAGCAGTACTTC. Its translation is CASSPGPPSYEQYF. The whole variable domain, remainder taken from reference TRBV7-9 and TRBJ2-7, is DTGVSQNPRHKITKRGQNVTFRCDPISEHNRLYWYRQTLGQGPEFLTYFQNEAQLEKSRLLSDRFSAERPKGSFSTLEIQRTEQGDSAMYLCASSPGPPSYEQYFGPGTRLTVT.